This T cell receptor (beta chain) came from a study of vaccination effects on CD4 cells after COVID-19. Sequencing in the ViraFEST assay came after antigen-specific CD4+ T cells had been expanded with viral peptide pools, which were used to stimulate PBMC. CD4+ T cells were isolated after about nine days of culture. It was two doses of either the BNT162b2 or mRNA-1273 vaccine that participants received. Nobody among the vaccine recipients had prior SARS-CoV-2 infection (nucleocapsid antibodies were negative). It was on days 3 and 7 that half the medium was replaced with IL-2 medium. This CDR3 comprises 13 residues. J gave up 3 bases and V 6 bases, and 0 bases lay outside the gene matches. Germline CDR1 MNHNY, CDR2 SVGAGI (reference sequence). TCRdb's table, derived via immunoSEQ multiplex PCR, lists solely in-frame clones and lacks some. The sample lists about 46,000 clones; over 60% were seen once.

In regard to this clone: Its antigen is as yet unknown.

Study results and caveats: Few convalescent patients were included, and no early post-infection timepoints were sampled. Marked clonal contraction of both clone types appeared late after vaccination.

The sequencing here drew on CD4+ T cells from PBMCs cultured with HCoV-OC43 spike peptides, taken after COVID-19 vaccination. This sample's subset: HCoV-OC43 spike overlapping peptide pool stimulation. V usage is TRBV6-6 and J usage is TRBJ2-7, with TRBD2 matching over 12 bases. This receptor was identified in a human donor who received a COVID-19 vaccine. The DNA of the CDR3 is TGTGCCAGCAGGACTAGCGGGGGCTACGAGCAGTACTTC. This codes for CASRTSGGYEQYF.